These 16 T cell receptor beta chains share one sample of origin, sequenced in a study of control samples from healthy donors and cancer patients. Repertoires were generated with immunoSEQ multiplex PCR, while TCRdb's copy carries only in-frame clones and drops some. The table lists about 54,000 clones, around 96% of them singletons. Material: blood. Receptors were obtained from a woman in her thirties in good health.

The chain is built from TRBV15 and TRBJ2-1; no clear D gene. Deletions cut 0 bases from V and 5 bases from J, with 11 bases between. There are 15 residues in the CDR3. Per germline, CDR1 LNHNV and CDR2 YYDKDF (reference sequence). The CDR3 protein is CATSRDIAHNNEQFF. The CDR3 bases are TGTGCCACCAGCAGAGATATCGCGCATAACAATGAGCAGTTCTTC.

J is TRBJ1-5 and V is TRBV4-1; 7 nucleotides match TRBD1. V dropped 1 base and J dropped 4; count of bases not matched to a gene: 7. Germline values: CDR1 MGHRA, CDR2 YSYEKL. The CDR3 consists of 16 residues. CDR3 sequence reads: CASSQVWGQMNQPQHF. The CDR3 DNA is TGCGCCAGCAGCCAAGTCTGGGGACAGATGAATCAGCCCCAGCATTTT.

This clone has a single count. V usage is TRBV28 and J usage is TRBJ1-5; D is perhaps TRBD1 (5 bases). Trimming pared 3 bases from V and 6 bases from J, leaving 12 bases between. Germline values: CDR1 MDHEN, CDR2 SYDVKM. This CDR3 contains 14 residues. CDR3 DNA sequence: TGTGCCAGCAGTTTTGTTAGGGGAGCTCAGCCCCAGCATTTT. Encoded protein: CASSFVRGAQPQHF.

The chain uses TRBV24-1 and TRBJ1-5; 8 bases are shared with TRBD1. Per the germline V gene, CDR1 is KGHDR and CDR2 is SFDVKD. The V and J ends lost 2 bases and 2 bases, in that order; junction bases with no gene match: 4. This CDR3 region has 16 residues. For the CDR3, the DNA is TGTGCCACCAGTGATTCGACAGGGGAAGGCAATCAGCCCCAGCATTTT. As protein: CATSDSTGEGNQPQHF.

CDR3 coding DNA: TGTGCCACCAGCAGTTCTTTAGAATGGGAAAAACTGTTTTTT. This translates into CATSSSLEWEKLFF. This chain connects TRBV15 to TRBJ1-4; unclear D gene. The CDR3 is 14 residues long. From germline, CDR1 is LNHNV and CDR2 YYDKDF (reference sequence). Deletions cut 3 bases from V and 8 bases from J, with 13 bases between.

This chain links TRBV6-6 with TRBJ2-7; maybe TRBD1 (5 bases). In germline, CDR1 is MNHNY, CDR2 SVGAGI (reference sequence). Trimming took 6 bases from V and 2 from J, leaving 20 bases between them. The CDR3 has 16 residues. The CDR3 sequence is CASRPKHVGETYEQYF. CDR3 in DNA: TGTGCCAGCAGACCAAAGCATGTAGGGGAAACCTACGAGCAGTACTTC.

The V call is TRBV2, the J call TRBJ2-5; D is perhaps TRBD2 (7 bases). V lost 4 bases and J lost 4, with 13 bases in between. This CDR3 comprises 14 residues. Germline V CDR1 and CDR2: SNHLY, FYNNEI. For the CDR3, the DNA is TGTGCCAGCAGTGTTGGGGGGGCTGTAGAGACCCAGTACTTC. It translates to CASSVGGAVETQYF. Based on the CDR3 plus reference TRBV2 and TRBJ2-5, the full variable domain is EPEVTQTPSHQVTQMGQEVILRCVPISNHLYFYWYRQILGQKVEFLVSFYNNEISEKSEIFDDQFSVERPDGSNFTLKIRSTKLEDSAMYFCASSVGGAVETQYFGPGTRLLVL.

The chain recombines TRBV3-1 (or the pseudogene TRBV3-2) with TRBJ1-6, with TRBD1 matching over 7 bases. The V gene end was trimmed by 4 bases and the J gene end by 7 bases; junction bases not matched to a gene: 7. Germline-derived CDR1 and CDR2 are LGHDT and YNNKEL (reference sequence). The CDR3 loop spans 15 amino acids. The CDR3 DNA sequence: TGTGCCAGCAGCCCCGCCCGGGACAGAAATTCACCCCTCCACTTT. Encoded protein: CASSPARDRNSPLHF.

The chain joins TRBV7-9 to TRBJ2-7; no clear D. CDR3 length: 13 residues. Germline CDR1 is SEHNR and CDR2 is FQNEAQ (reference sequence). The V end was cut by 2 bases, the J end by 3 bases, with 8 bases between. As DNA, the CDR3 is TGTGCCAGCAGCTTAACACAGAACTACGAGCAGTACTTC. The encoded protein is CASSLTQNYEQYF.

The genes are TRBV6-5 and TRBJ2-5; perhaps TRBD1 as D (5 bases). This CDR3 has 15 amino acids. Germline CDR1 and CDR2: MNHEY and SVGAGI. Trimming shortened V by 0 bases and J by 4 bases, and 12 bases separated the two germline ends. The CDR3 sequence is CASSYSSLQGETQYF. The CDR3 DNA reads TGTGCCAGCAGTTACTCCTCTCTCCAGGGAGAGACCCAGTACTTC.

The count of this clone is one. The chain has TRBV11-2 and TRBJ2-7, with 7 bases identical to TRBD2. The CDR3 runs 14 residues. Germline-derived CDR1 and CDR2 are SGHAT and FQNNGV. V lost 5 bases to trimming and J lost 0 bases; unmatched junction nucleotides: 4. The CDR3 reads CASSPTSDSYEQYF. In DNA, the CDR3 is TGTGCCAGCAGCCCAACTAGCGACTCCTACGAGCAGTACTTC.

The chain uses TRBV14 and TRBJ2-7; 11 bases match TRBD1. In germline, CDR1 is SGHDN, CDR2 FVKESK. With V trimmed by 4 bases and J by 2 bases, 1 base remained unmatched. The CDR3 sequence is 14 residues long. This chain's CDR3 is CASSLGQGAYEQYF. CDR3 DNA: TGTGCCAGCAGCCTGGGACAGGGGGCCTACGAGCAGTACTTC.

This clone is classed as medium-sized. As DNA, the CDR3 is TGTGCCAGCAGTGAAGGGGGGGACAGGGGGGCAGATACGCAGTATTTT. It yields the protein CASSEGGDRGADTQYF. The rearrangement joins TRBV6-1 to TRBJ2-3, with 11 bases lining up with TRBD1. V lost 1 base, J lost 4 bases, and 4 bases stayed unmatched. CDR1 and CDR2 (germline): MNHNS, SASEGT. The CDR3 has 16 amino acids.

The chain carries TRBV28 and TRBJ1-6; D not certain. Germline CDR1 is MDHEN and CDR2 is SYDVKM. Trimming left V 7 bases short and J 6 bases short, with 4 bases between. The CDR3 covers 11 residues. The CDR3 is CASMGNSPLHF. The CDR3 coding sequence is TGTGCCAGCATGGGTAATTCACCCCTCCACTTT.

The rearrangement joins TRBV15 to TRBJ1-3; no definite D call. V gave up 6 bases and J gave up 0 bases, with 12 bases separating them. This CDR3 contains 15 residues. Germline CDR1 is LNHNV and CDR2 is YYDKDF (reference sequence). Here the CDR3 DNA reads TGTGCCACCAGACCATCGATTGACTCTGGAAACACCATATATTTT. Amino acids: CATRPSIDSGNTIYF.

The V gene is TRBV15, the J gene TRBJ1-1; D may be TRBD1 (6 bases). CDR3 size: 16 residues. CDR1 is LNHNV and CDR2 is YYDKDF in the germline V gene (reference sequence). Trimming stripped 4 bases from V and 0 bases from J, with 15 bases between. The CDR3 sequence: CATSTRWTDMNTEAFF. As DNA, the CDR3 is TGTGCCACCAGCACCCGTTGGACAGACATGAACACTGAAGCTTTCTTT. Based on the CDR3 plus reference TRBV15 and TRBJ1-1, the full variable domain is DAMVIQNPRYQVTQFGKPVTLSCSQTLNHNVMYWYQQKSSQAPKLLFHYYDKDFNNEADTPDNFQSRRPNTSFCFLDIRSPGLGDTAMYLCATSTRWTDMNTEAFFGQGTRLTVV.